What follows is one T cell receptor (beta chain) and its context. Germline V gene sequence: CDR1 SGDLS, CDR2 YYNGEE. Unmatched junction bases numbered 13, after V lost 4 bases and J lost 5 bases. CDR3 length equals 16 residues. This table comes from immunoSEQ multiplex PCR, and its TCRdb copy is limited to in-frame clones, with some not included. The data hold about 44,000 clones, with around nine tenths observed a single time. The data were taken from a study of T cell changes during pregnancy in multiple sclerosis. The sample here was CD4+ T cells from peripheral blood mononuclear cells, taken in the first trimester of pregnancy. The clonotype originates from a female donor with multiple sclerosis, enrolled in a pregnancy study. This sequence joins TRBV9 and TRBJ2-7, with 9 nucleotides matching TRBD1. CDR3 coding DNA: TGTGCCAGCAGCTCCGGAGCCGGGACAGGGTCGCACGAGCAGTACTTC. Protein: CASSSGAGTGSHEQYF. The full variable domain, with the rest looked up from reference TRBV9 and TRBJ2-7, is DSGVTQTPKHLITATGQRVTLRCSPRSGDLSVYWYQQSLDQGLQFLIQYYNGEERAKGNILERFSAQQFPDLHSELNLSSLELGDSALYFCASSSGAGTGSHEQYFGPGTRLTVT.